This TCR beta chain was sequenced for a study of response to subunit inactivated influenza vaccine. Study-wide findings and caveats: Researchers suggested that each seasonal influenza vaccination recruits few new T cells.

Note on this clonotype: As yet, its antigen is unknown.

TCRdb independently ran MiXCR on the RT-PCR reads; one entry per CDR3 protein. The repertoire holds more than 450,000 distinct CDR3 sequences, with 6% to 9% as singletons. The sequence was collected from a man aged 50-75 years who received an inactivated influenza vaccine. Sequencing used PBMCs from blood, obtained approximately 25 months after vaccination.

CDR3 nucleotides: TGTGCCAGCAGTTTAAATAGGTACGAGCAGTACTTC. The encoded protein is CASSLNRYEQYF. The J gene is TRBJ2-7, the V gene TRBV12-3 or TRBV12-4, with D hard to call. The length of the CDR3 is 12 residues. V was pared by 2 bases and J by 4 bases, with 6 bases between.